This T cell receptor (delta chain) came from a study of γδ T cells in repeated Plasmodium falciparum infection. The CDR3 covers 22 residues. Per germline, CDR1 TSWWSYY and CDR2 QGS. Germline trimming cut 2 bases from V and 3 bases from J; bases unmatched to any gene: 19. Both TRG and TRD chains were sequenced from each sorted sample. TCRdb called clones from the multiplex PCR reads again using CATT. The profile shows roughly 90,000 delta-chain clones, more than 1.4% of them singletons. Flow sorting of PBMC yielded separate Vgamma9/Vdelta2+ and Vdelta2-negative gammadelta T cell populations for bulk repertoire analysis. Remarks on this clone: Antigen specificity is unknown. TCRdb has a much larger clone's protein, which differs at residue 16 from the translation of this DNA, likely because of a read error; what is shown is the protein translated from the DNA.

Study-level points and caveats: Many TCRgamma sequences overlapped between individuals in stable Vgamma9/Vdelta2+ repertoires.

The receptor's source is a pool of human donors (malaria-infected and uninfected, not separated). Sequenced: gamma-delta T cells from blood. The V gene is TRDV1, the J gene TRDJ2; 12 bases align to TRDD3. CDR3 bases: TGTGCTCTTGGGGAATTTTCCTCTCCTACTCTGGGGGATACGTCTGTGACAGCACAACTCTTCTTT. It specifies CALGEFSSPTLGDTSVTAQLFF.